This T cell receptor beta chain was captured by sequencing in a study of cytomegalovirus exposure and HLA in healthy donors. The study, taken as a whole, reports: TCR beta V- and J-gene trimming was later associated with a missense DCLRE1C variant.

It was with 60 Vbeta and 13 Jbeta primers that the PCR ran. In the authors' workflow: In a later analysis, roughly 86 million unique TCR beta chains included roughly 11 million shared by two or more donors. Using immunoSEQ multiplex PCR, the repertoire was profiled, and TCRdb retains in-frame clones only, with some absent. D and trimming were read from the DNA, whereas the V and J calls and clone size are those reported in that table. This listing includes 80,000 to 100,000 clones. Of note for this clone: Its antigen is currently unknown.

The V gene's germline CDR1 is SGHNT and CDR2 YYREEE (reference sequence). The trim removed 0 bases at V and 7 bases at J, leaving 5 bases unmatched. CDR3 length equals 15 residues. There were likely unrecorded immune exposures, though donors were nominally healthy when sampled. The chain carries TRBV5-4 and TRBJ2-2; 8 bases are shared with TRBD2. The sequencing sample was made of PBMCs. The origin of this receptor is a woman in her twenties or thirties in good health and CMV-seronegative. CDR3 loop: CASSLDAGGDGELFF. The CDR3 nucleotides read TGTGCCAGCAGCTTGGACGCGGGGGGCGACGGGGAGCTGTTTTTT. The full variable domain, completed using reference TRBV5-4 and TRBJ2-2, is ETGVTQSPTHLIKTRGQQVTLRCSSQSGHNTVSWYQQALGQGPQFIFQYYREEENGRGNFPPRFSGLQFPNYSSELNVNALELDDSALYLCASSLDAGGDGELFFGEGSRLTVL.